The T cell receptor (beta chain) described here comes from a study of CDR3 diversity in severe acne. The germline V gene encodes CDR1 MGHRA and CDR2 YSYEKL. The CDR3 is 14 residues long. V was pared by 2 bases and J by 4 bases, with 10 bases between. TCRdb analysed the PCR reads with MiXCR anew, one entry per CDR3 protein. This sample has 84,000 or so distinct CDR3 sequences, with about 50% found just once. The specimen was blood. The chain joins TRBV4-1 to TRBJ2-3; D is uncertain. The clonotype originates from a male donor in good health, serving as a control. The CDR3 bases are TGCGCCAGCAGCCAATCCGGACGGCCAGATACGCAGTATTTT. Translating gives CASSQSGRPDTQYF.